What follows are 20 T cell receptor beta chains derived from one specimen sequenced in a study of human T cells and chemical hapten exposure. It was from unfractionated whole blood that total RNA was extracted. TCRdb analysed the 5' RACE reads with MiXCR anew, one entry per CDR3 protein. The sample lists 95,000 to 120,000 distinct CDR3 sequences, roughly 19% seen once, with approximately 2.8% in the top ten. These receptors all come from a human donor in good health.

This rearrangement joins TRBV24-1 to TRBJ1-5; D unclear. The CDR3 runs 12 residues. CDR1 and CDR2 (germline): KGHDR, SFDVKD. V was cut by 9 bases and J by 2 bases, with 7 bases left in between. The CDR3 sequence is CATSWGNQPQHF. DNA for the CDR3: TGTGCCACCTCGTGGGGCAATCAGCCCCAGCATTTT.

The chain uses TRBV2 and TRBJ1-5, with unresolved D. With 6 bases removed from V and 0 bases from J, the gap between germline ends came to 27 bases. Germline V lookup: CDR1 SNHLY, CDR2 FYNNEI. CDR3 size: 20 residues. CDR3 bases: TGTGCCAGCAGCTACTCTACGGGCAGGACCTTTGAGTATAGCAATCAGCCCCAGCATTTT. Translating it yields CASSYSTGRTFEYSNQPQHF.

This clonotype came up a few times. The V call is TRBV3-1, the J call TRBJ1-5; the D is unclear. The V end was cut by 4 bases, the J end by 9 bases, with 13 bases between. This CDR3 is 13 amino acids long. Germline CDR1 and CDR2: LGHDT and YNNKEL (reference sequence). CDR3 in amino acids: CASSPPAGMPQHF. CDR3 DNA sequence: TGTGCCAGCAGCCCCCCGGCGGGGATGCCCCAGCATTTT.

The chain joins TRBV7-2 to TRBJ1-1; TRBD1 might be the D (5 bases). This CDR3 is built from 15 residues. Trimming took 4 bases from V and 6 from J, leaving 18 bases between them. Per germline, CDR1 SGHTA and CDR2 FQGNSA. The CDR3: CASSYRTQGGAEAFF. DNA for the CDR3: TGTGCCAGCAGCTACCGGACGCAGGGAGGGGCTGAAGCTTTCTTT.

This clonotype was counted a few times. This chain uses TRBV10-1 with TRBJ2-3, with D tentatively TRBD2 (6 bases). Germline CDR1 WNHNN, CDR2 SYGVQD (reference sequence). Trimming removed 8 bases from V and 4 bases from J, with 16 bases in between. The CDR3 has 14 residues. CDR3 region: CASSDGGTADTQYF. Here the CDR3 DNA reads TGCGCCAGCTCTGACGGAGGGACGGCAGATACGCAGTATTTT.

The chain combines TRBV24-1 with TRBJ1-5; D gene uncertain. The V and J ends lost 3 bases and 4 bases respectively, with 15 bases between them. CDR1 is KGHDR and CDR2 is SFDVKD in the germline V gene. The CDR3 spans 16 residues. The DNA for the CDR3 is TGTGCCACCAGTGATCCCCAAGAGGGCCTGAATCAGCCCCAGCATTTT. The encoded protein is CATSDPQEGLNQPQHF.

The CDR3 sequence is CSARRDRNHEQYF. The DNA of the CDR3 is TGCAGTGCTAGACGGGACAGGAACCACGAGCAGTACTTC. The chain uses TRBV20-1 and TRBJ2-7; 8 bases agree with TRBD1. The CDR3 is made up of 13 amino acids. Germline CDR1 DFQATT, CDR2 SNEGSKA (reference sequence). With V trimmed by 2 bases and J by 5 bases, 5 bases remained unmatched.

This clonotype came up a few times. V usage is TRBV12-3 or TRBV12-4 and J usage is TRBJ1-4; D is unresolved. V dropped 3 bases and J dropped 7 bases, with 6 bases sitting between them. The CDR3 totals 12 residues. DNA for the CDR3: TGTGCCAGCAGTTTTAGGGTTGAAAAACTGTTTTTT. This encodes CASSFRVEKLFF.

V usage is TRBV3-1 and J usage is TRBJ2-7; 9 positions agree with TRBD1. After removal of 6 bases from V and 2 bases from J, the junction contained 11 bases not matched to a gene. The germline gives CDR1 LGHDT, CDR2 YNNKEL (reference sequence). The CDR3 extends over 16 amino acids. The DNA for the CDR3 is TGTGCCAGCAGTCCCCAACCGGGACAGGGCCCCTACGAGCAGTACTTC. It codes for CASSPQPGQGPYEQYF.

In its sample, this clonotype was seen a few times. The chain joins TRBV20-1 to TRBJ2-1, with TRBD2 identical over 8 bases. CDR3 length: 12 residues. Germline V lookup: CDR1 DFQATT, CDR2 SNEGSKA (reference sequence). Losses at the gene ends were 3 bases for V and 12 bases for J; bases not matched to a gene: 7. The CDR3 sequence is CSASRWLAGQFF. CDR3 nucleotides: TGCAGTGCTAGTCGGTGGCTAGCGGGGCAGTTCTTC.

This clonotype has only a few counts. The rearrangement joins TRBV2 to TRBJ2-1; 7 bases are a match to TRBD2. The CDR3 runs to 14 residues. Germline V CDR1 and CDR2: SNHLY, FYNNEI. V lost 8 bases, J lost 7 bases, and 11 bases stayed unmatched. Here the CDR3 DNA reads TGTGCCAGCCGACCTAGCGGTATGGGGAATGAGCAGTTCTTC. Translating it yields CASRPSGMGNEQFF.

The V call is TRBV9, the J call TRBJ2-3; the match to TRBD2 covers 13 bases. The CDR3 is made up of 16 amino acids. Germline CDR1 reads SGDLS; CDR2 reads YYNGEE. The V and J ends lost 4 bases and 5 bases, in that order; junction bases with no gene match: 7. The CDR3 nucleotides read TGTGCCAGCAGCTTCTTCGGGACTAGCGGGGAAGATACGCAGTATTTT. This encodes CASSFFGTSGEDTQYF.

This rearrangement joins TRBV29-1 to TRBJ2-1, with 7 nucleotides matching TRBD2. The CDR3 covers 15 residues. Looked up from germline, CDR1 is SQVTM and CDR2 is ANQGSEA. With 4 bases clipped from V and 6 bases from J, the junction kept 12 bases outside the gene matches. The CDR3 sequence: CSVVSREKGSNEQFF. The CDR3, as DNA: TGCAGCGTTGTTTCGCGGGAGAAAGGTAGCAATGAGCAGTTCTTC.

CDR3 loop: CASSLGTGRVAEAFF. The DNA of the CDR3 is TGTGCCAGCAGCCTAGGGACAGGGAGGGTTGCTGAAGCTTTCTTT. V usage is TRBV28 and J usage is TRBJ1-1, with TRBD1 matching 9 bases. CDR1 and CDR2 from the germline V gene are MDHEN and SYDVKM. The CDR3 is 15 residues long. Unmatched junction bases numbered 11, after V lost 6 bases and J lost 6 bases. The variable domain in full, completed from reference TRBV28 and TRBJ1-1, reads DVKVTQSSRYLVKRTGEKVFLECVQDMDHENMFWYRQDPGLGLRLIYFSYDVKMKEKGDIPEGYSVSREKKERFSLILESASTNQTSMYLCASSLGTGRVAEAFFGQGTRLTVV.

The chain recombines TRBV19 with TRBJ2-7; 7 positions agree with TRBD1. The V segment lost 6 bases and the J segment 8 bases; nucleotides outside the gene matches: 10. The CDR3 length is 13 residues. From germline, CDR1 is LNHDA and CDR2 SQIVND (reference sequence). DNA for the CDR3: TGTGCCAGTAGCATCGGACAGGAGACGAAGCAGTACTTC. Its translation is CASSIGQETKQYF.

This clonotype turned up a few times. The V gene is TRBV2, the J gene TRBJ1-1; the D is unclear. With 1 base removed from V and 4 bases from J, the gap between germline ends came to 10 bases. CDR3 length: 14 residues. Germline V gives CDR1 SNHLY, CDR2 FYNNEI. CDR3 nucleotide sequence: TGTGCCAGCAGTGAAGGCCGGGGTATCACTGAAGCTTTCTTT. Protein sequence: CASSEGRGITEAFF. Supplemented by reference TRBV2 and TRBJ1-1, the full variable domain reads EPEVTQTPSHQVTQMGQEVILRCVPISNHLYFYWYRQILGQKVEFLVSFYNNEISEKSEIFDDQFSVERPDGSNFTLKIRSTKLEDSAMYFCASSEGRGITEAFFGQGTRLTVV.

Here the CDR3 reads CASSSGPDSLYGYTF. CDR3 bases: TGTGCCAGCAGTTCGGGGCCTGACAGCTTATATGGCTACACCTTC. The chain links TRBV12-3 or TRBV12-4 to TRBJ1-2; tentatively, D is TRBD1 (5 bases). The CDR3 consists of 15 residues. V was clipped by 4 bases and J by 5 bases, with 17 bases between them.

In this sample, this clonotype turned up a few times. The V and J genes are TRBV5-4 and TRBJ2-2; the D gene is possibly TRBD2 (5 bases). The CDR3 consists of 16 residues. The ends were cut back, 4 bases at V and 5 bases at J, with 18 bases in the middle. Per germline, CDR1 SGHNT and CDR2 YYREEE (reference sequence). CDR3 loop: CASSRAWTGKTGELFF. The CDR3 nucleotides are TGTGCCAGCAGCCGGGCTTGGACCGGGAAAACCGGGGAGCTGTTTTTT. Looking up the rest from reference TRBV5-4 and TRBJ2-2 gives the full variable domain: ETGVTQSPTHLIKTRGQQVTLRCSSQSGHNTVSWYQQALGQGPQFIFQYYREEENGRGNFPPRFSGLQFPNYSSELNVNALELDDSALYLCASSRAWTGKTGELFFGEGSRLTVL.

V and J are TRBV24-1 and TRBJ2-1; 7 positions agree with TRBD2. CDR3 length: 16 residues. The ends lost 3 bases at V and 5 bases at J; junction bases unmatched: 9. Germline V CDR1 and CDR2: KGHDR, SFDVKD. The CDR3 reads CATSDPSGKMNNEQFF. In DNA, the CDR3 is TGTGCCACCAGTGATCCTAGCGGAAAAATGAACAATGAGCAGTTCTTC.

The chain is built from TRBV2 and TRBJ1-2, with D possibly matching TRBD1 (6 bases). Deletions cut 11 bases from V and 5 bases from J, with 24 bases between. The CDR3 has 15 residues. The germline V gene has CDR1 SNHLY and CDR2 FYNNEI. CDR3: CALQGTLTHGYGYTF. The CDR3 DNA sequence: TGTGCCCTTCAGGGGACACTGACCCATGGGTATGGCTACACCTTC.